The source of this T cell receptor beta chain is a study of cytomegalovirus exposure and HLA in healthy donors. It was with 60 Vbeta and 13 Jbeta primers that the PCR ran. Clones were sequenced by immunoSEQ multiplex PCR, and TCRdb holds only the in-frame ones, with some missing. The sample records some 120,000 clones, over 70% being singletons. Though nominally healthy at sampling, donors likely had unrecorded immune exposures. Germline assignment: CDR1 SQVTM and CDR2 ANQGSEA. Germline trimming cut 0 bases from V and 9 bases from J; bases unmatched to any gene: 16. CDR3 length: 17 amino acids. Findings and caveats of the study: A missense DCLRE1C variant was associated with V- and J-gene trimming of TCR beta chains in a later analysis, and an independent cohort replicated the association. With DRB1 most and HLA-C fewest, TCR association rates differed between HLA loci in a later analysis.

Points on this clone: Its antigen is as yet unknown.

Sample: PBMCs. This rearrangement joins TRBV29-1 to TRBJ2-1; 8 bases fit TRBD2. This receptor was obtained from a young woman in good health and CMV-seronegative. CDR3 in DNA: TGCAGCGTTGAAGATCGTGCGACTAGCGTAGCCTCATTTGAGCAGTTCTTC. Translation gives CSVEDRATSVASFEQFF.